These T cell receptor beta chains were read from a single sample in a study of cytomegalovirus exposure and HLA in healthy donors. Sequencing was performed with immunoSEQ multiplex PCR; in TCRdb, only in-frame clones are kept and a portion is missing. This sample yields 150,000 to 200,000 clones, of which 82% are seen a single time; 0.098% belongs to the top ten. Input material: PBMCs. These receptors were obtained from a boy aged 2 to 10 in good health and CMV-seronegative. The CDR3 runs from the conserved cysteine through the conserved F or W. The D gene is left open where the match is weak. A row's size may be missing; if present it is once, few, many or a size class.

d_call j_call clone_size v_call cdr3_aa cdr3_nt
NA TRBJ2-3 few TRBV4-3 CASSHSGTDTQYF TGCGCCAGCAGCCACAGCGGCACAGATACGCAGTATTTT
TRBD1 TRBJ1-1 NA TRBV4-1 CASRRPGQGLNTEAFF TGCGCCAGCAGGCGACCGGGACAGGGGTTGAACACTGAAGCTTTCTTT
TRBD2 TRBJ2-1 NA TRBV18 CASSPGGGPHNEQFF TGTGCCAGCTCACCCGGCGGGGGGCCTCACAATGAGCAGTTCTTC
NA TRBJ1-4 NA TRBV6-5 CASSGVATNEKLFF TGTGCCAGCAGCGGGGTTGCAACTAATGAAAAACTGTTTTTT
NA TRBJ2-5 few TRBV30 CAWSSTAGVGETQYF TGTGCCTGGAGTTCCACCGCAGGGGTAGGGGAGACCCAGTACTTC
TRBD1 TRBJ1-2 NA TRBV5-1 CASSRDRNYGYTF TGCGCCAGCAGTCGGGACAGAAACTATGGCTACACCTTC
NA TRBJ1-1 NA TRBV19 CASSGQNTEAFF TGTGCCAGTAGTGGACAGAACACTGAAGCTTTCTTT
TRBD1 TRBJ2-5 once TRBV7-2 CASSLGQGEETQYF TGTGCCAGCAGCTTAGGGCAGGGGGAAGAGACCCAGTACTTC
NA TRBJ2-1 NA TRBV5-5 CASSSRGDNEQFF TGTGCCAGCAGCTCCAGGGGGGACAATGAGCAGTTCTTC
NA TRBJ1-2 NA TRBV29-1 CSVANAILGSDGYTF TGCAGCGTTGCTAATGCGATCCTGGGTAGCGATGGCTACACCTTC
NA TRBJ1-1 NA TRBV4-3 CASSRKVQMNTEAFF TGCGCCAGCAGCCGAAAAGTTCAGATGAACACTGAAGCTTTCTTT
NA TRBJ1-2 NA TRBV7-2 CASSSPGKGNYGYTF TGTGCCAGCAGCTCCCCAGGGAAAGGGAACTATGGCTACACCTTC
NA TRBJ2-2 NA TRBV7-3 CASSGDSYTGELFF TGTGCCAGCAGCGGCGACAGCTACACCGGGGAGCTGTTTTTT
NA TRBJ2-7 few TRBV7-9 CASSSVVLGPQYF TGTGCCAGCAGCTCTGTAGTTCTGGGGCCCCAGTACTTC
NA TRBJ2-1 NA TRBV7-9 CASSQDGVVIREQFF TGTGCCAGCAGCCAAGACGGGGTGGTAATACGCGAGCAGTTCTTC
TRBD1 TRBJ1-4 few TRBV7-2 CASSLGLGQGREWGEKLFF TGTGCCAGCAGCTTAGGCTTGGGACAGGGTAGGGAGTGGGGTGAAAAACTGTTTTTT
NA TRBJ2-3 NA TRBV5-4 CASSPQGSQADTQYF TGTGCCAGCAGTCCACAGGGAAGCCAGGCAGATACGCAGTATTTT
NA TRBJ2-3 NA TRBV6-5 CASSYRGGPGDTQYF TGTGCCAGCAGTTACAGGGGGGGCCCCGGAGATACGCAGTATTTT
NA TRBJ1-2 NA TRBV5-6 CASSLYSGAIGYGYTF TGTGCCAGCAGCTTATATTCAGGGGCGATAGGCTATGGCTACACCTTC
TRBD1 TRBJ2-1 NA TRBV19 CVSSPSEGASILRGEQFF TGTGTCAGTAGCCCCTCCGAGGGGGCATCGATACTTCGGGGTGAGCAGTTCTTC
TRBD2 TRBJ2-3 NA TRBV4-1 CASSQDLRGADTQYF TGCGCCAGCAGCCAAGATCTTCGGGGGGCAGATACGCAGTATTTT
TRBD2 TRBJ2-2 NA TRBV29-1 CSVEPSGGGTGELFF TGCAGCGTTGAACCTAGCGGGGGTGGCACCGGGGAGCTGTTTTTT
NA TRBJ2-3 NA TRBV7-2 CASSYLGGSYLDTQYF TGTGCCAGCAGCTACCTCGGAGGATCGTATTTGGATACGCAGTATTTT
NA TRBJ1-2 NA TRBV14 CASSPTLEGLGYTF TGTGCCAGCAGCCCGACACTTGAGGGACTTGGCTACACCTTC
NA TRBJ2-7 NA TRBV6-6 CASSYLRGKPIYEQYF TGTGCCAGCAGTTACCTCCGGGGAAAACCTATCTACGAGCAGTACTTC
TRBD1 TRBJ2-1 NA TRBV10-1 CASSYDRGPQVWEFF TGCGCCAGCAGTTACGACAGGGGGCCCCAAGTGTGGGAGTTCTTC
TRBD2 TRBJ2-1 NA TRBV6-6 CASSRLAGLSYNEQFF TGTGCCAGCAGTCGACTAGCGGGCCTATCCTACAATGAGCAGTTCTTC
TRBD1 TRBJ1-2 once TRBV6-5 CASSETGGNGYTF TGTGCCAGCAGTGAGACAGGGGGCAATGGCTACACCTTC
NA TRBJ2-7 once TRBV11-2 CASSLGWAGSFYEQYF TGTGCCAGCAGCCTAGGCTGGGCGGGGTCTTTCTACGAGCAGTACTTC
TRBD2 TRBJ2-4 NA TRBV6-1 CASSGAGLAKNIQYF TGTGCCAGCAGCGGAGCGGGGTTGGCCAAAAACATTCAGTACTTC
NA TRBJ2-1 once TRBV18 CASSPREAFNEQFF TGTGCCAGCTCACCAAGAGAGGCCTTCAATGAGCAGTTCTTC
TRBD2 TRBJ2-1 NA TRBV12-5 CASGRASGNNEQFF TGTGCTAGTGGTCGGGCTAGCGGAAACAATGAGCAGTTCTTC
TRBD2 TRBJ2-2 NA TRBV15 CATSRDRVSGGGNTGELFF TGTGCCACCAGCAGAGATCGCGTATCCGGGGGGGGGAACACCGGGGAGCTGTTTTTT
NA TRBJ1-2 few TRBV19 CASSVTPGSATYGYTF TGTGCCAGTAGTGTTACCCCGGGGTCGGCAACCTATGGCTACACCTTC
NA TRBJ1-2 NA TRBV19 CASSISDRGTNYGYTF TGTGCCAGTAGTATTTCCGACCGGGGTACTAACTATGGCTACACCTTC
NA TRBJ1-2 NA TRBV7-8 CASSSLLGGDGYTF TGTGCCAGCAGCTCTCTCCTGGGGGGGGATGGCTACACCTTC
NA TRBJ2-7 NA TRBV5-4 CASSFGGLGWEQYF TGTGCCAGCAGCTTCGGGGGGCTAGGCTGGGAGCAGTACTTC
TRBD1 TRBJ2-2 NA TRBV4-3 CASSQPPGTGTGELFF TGCGCCAGCAGCCAACCCCCCGGGACAGGGACCGGGGAGCTGTTTTTT
NA TRBJ2-3 NA TRBV13 CASRGGHTQYF TGTGCCAGCAGAGGAGGACATACGCAGTATTTT
TRBD1 TRBJ2-1 NA TRBV7-8 CASSLVGGTGDPQNEQFF TGTGCCAGCAGCTTAGTAGGGGGGACAGGGGACCCTCAAAATGAGCAGTTCTTC
NA TRBJ2-3 once TRBV19 CASSAGTGTPDTQYF TGTGCCAGTAGTGCCGGGACTGGGACCCCAGATACGCAGTATTTT
TRBD1 TRBJ2-7 NA TRBV7-2 CASRGQVFDEQYF TGTGCCAGCAGGGGACAGGTATTCGACGAGCAGTACTTC
TRBD2 TRBJ2-7 NA TRBV7-2 CASSFTSGGTTYEQYF TGTGCCAGCAGCTTTACTAGCGGGGGGACAACCTACGAGCAGTACTTC
NA TRBJ1-1 NA TRBV4-1 CASSQIPTRGELPRGTFF TGCGCCAGCAGCCAAATCCCCACTCGGGGTGAACTCCCCCGTGGGACTTTCTTT
TRBD1 TRBJ1-1 NA TRBV7-9 CASSLGGQGTEAFF TGTGCCAGCAGCTTAGGGGGACAGGGTACTGAAGCTTTCTTT
TRBD1 TRBJ2-7 NA TRBV10-3 CAIRGQTYEQYF TGTGCCATCAGGGGACAGACCTACGAGCAGTACTTC
TRBD2 TRBJ2-7 NA TRBV27 CASASGTSGGVSYEQYF TGTGCCAGCGCATCCGGGACTAGCGGGGGGGTGTCCTACGAGCAGTACTTC
NA TRBJ1-2 NA TRBV4-1 CASSQVAGGYGYTF TGCGCCAGCAGCCAAGTTGCGGGGGGCTATGGCTACACCTTC
NA TRBJ1-4 NA TRBV7-2 CASSLVSGINEKLFF TGTGCCAGCAGCTTAGTTTCAGGCATCAATGAAAAACTGTTTTTT
NA TRBJ2-3 NA TRBV15 CATSRGVADTQYF TGTGCCACCAGCAGAGGAGTCGCAGATACGCAGTATTTT
NA TRBJ2-6 NA TRBV5-6 CASSLVIGGAGANVLTF TGTGCCAGCAGCTTGGTAATCGGGGGAGCTGGGGCCAACGTCCTGACTTTC
TRBD1 TRBJ1-5 NA TRBV6-1 CASSGPLTGGQPQHF TGTGCCAGCAGCGGCCCCCTTACAGGGGGACAGCCCCAGCATTTT
NA TRBJ2-3 NA TRBV27 CASTRTGTDTQYF TGTGCCAGCACCAGGACAGGCACAGATACGCAGTATTTT
NA TRBJ1-2 NA TRBV5-5 CASSLASGLRGYTF TGTGCCAGCAGCTTGGCCAGCGGATTACGAGGCTACACCTTC